The 2 T cell receptor beta chains given below trace back to one sample, sequenced in a study of OX40 agonist ivuxolimab in advanced cancers. Data came from immunoSEQ multiplex PCR; TCRdb stores just in-frame clones and leaves some out. The sample lists roughly 96,000 clones, approximately 84% occurring once. This specimen was CD4+ or CD8+ T cells sorted from blood, taken in a trial of the OX40 agonist ivuxolimab. The receptors were gathered from an adult with an advanced solid tumor such as melanoma, head and neck, liver or kidney cancer.

V is TRBV19 and J is TRBJ2-1; tentatively, D is TRBD2 (6 bases). CDR1 is LNHDA and CDR2 is SQIVND in the germline V gene (reference sequence). The length of the CDR3 is 15 residues. The V end lost 0 bases, the J end lost 7 bases, and 13 bases lay between the germline ends. The CDR3 DNA reads as TGTGCCAGTAGTATAGACGGCAGGGAGGTTAATGAGCAGTTCTTC. Amino acids: CASSIDGREVNEQFF.

The chain couples TRBV19 to TRBJ1-4; TRBD1 matches 7 bases. Trimming removed 1 base from V and 8 bases from J; junction bases left unmatched: 4. Germline V gene lookup returns CDR1 LNHDA and CDR2 SQIVND (reference sequence). The CDR3 is 14 residues long. DNA of the CDR3: TGTGCCAGTAGTATAGGACAGGGACGGGAAAAACTGTTTTTT. Translating it yields CASSIGQGREKLFF.